This T cell receptor beta chain was sequenced for a study of T cell responses to AZD1222 COVID-19 vaccine. Findings and limits, study-wide: The study reported that nearly half of spike-specific TCRs target unmutated variant regions. Mostly white British, mostly female donors; authors suggested clonal diversity may be underestimated. The study found vaccine-associated CD4 TCRs spanning spike, dominant at 160-218 and 743-854.

Sequencing used immunoSEQ multiplex PCR; TCRdb keeps in-frame clones, though not all of them. The sample includes 90,000 to 120,000 clones, 80% to 95% of them seen just once. Some second doses came at about 4 weeks and others at about 12 weeks; these were pooled. Germline V gene sequence: CDR1 LGHNA, CDR2 YSLEER. V gave up 0 bases and J gave up 5 bases; unmatched junction bases: 2. This CDR3 has 14 residues. Note on this clone: Its antigen is not known.

The TCR was taken from an adult who received the AZD1222 COVID-19 vaccine. This chain joins TRBV4-3 and TRBJ1-2; 8 bases are a match to TRBD1. The sample here was peripheral blood, taken 28 days after the second AZD1222 dose. This CDR3 reads CASSQDTGGYGYTF. In DNA, the CDR3 is TGCGCCAGCAGCCAAGATACAGGGGGATATGGCTACACCTTC.